The next 28 T cell receptor beta chains were all read from a single sample in a study of blood T cell repertoires in COVID-19. Assay: immunoSEQ multiplex PCR; the TCRdb copy retains only in-frame clones and omits some. The data show 310,000 or so clones, 80% to 90% seen once. The sample was PBMCs or T cells enriched from blood (not recorded which). The receptors originated from a woman aged 18-29 years who had recovered from COVID-19.

This chain connects TRBV7-9 to TRBJ1-6; 7 bases agree with TRBD1. This CDR3 region has 15 residues. The germline V gene encodes CDR1 SEHNR and CDR2 FQNEAQ (reference sequence). The V and J ends lost 1 base and 6 bases, in that order; junction bases with no gene match: 3. CDR3 coding DNA: TGTGCCAGCAGCTTAGTGGCAGGGGGTAATTCACCCCTCCACTTT. This translates into CASSLVAGGNSPLHF. Combining the CDR3 with reference TRBV7-9 and TRBJ1-6 gives the whole variable domain DTGVSQNPRHKITKRGQNVTFRCDPISEHNRLYWYRQTLGQGPEFLTYFQNEAQLEKSRLLSDRFSAERPKGSFSTLEIQRTEQGDSAMYLCASSLVAGGNSPLHFGNGTRLTVT.

The chain has TRBV5-6 and TRBJ2-1; D is unclear. V was cut by 3 bases and J by 4 bases, with 14 bases left in between. This CDR3 region has 15 residues. Germline assignment: CDR1 SGHDT and CDR2 YYEEEE. Here the CDR3 reads CASSSLPSRYNEQFF. The DNA for the CDR3 is TGTGCCAGCAGCTCCCTACCGTCGCGGTACAATGAGCAGTTCTTC.

V and J are TRBV2 and TRBJ2-3; the D gene is possibly TRBD1 (6 bases). The CDR3 length is 15 residues. V lost 1 base to trimming and J lost 0 bases, with 8 bases between them. Looked up from germline, CDR1 is SNHLY and CDR2 is FYNNEI. The CDR3 nucleotides are TGTGCCAGCAGTGAAGGACAGGTTAGCACAGATACGCAGTATTTT. It encodes CASSEGQVSTDTQYF.

This clone was detected only a few times. CDR3 amino acids: CASSLPTGPGDTEAFF. In DNA, the CDR3 is TGTGCCAGCAGTTTACCAACAGGCCCGGGGGACACTGAAGCTTTCTTT. The rearrangement links TRBV28 to TRBJ1-1; D is perhaps TRBD1 (5 bases). Germline values: CDR1 MDHEN, CDR2 SYDVKM. The CDR3 runs 16 residues. With 2 bases removed from V and 3 bases from J, the gap between germline ends came to 16 bases.

This chain joins TRBV12-3 or TRBV12-4 and TRBJ1-2; D may be TRBD1 (6 bases). The CDR3 loop spans 13 amino acids. The V end lost 3 bases, the J end lost 6 bases, and 11 bases lay between the germline ends. The CDR3 protein is CASSFKGGDGYTF. The CDR3 DNA is TGTGCCAGCAGTTTCAAAGGGGGAGATGGCTACACCTTC.

The J gene is TRBJ1-5, the V gene TRBV28, with D perhaps matching TRBD1 (5 bases). Trimming left V 2 bases short and J 5 bases short, with 13 bases between. This CDR3 region has 15 residues. In germline, CDR1 is MDHEN, CDR2 SYDVKM. The CDR3, as DNA: TGTGCCAGCAGTTTAGTTGGGAGGGGTCATCAGCCCCAGCATTTT. Translating gives CASSLVGRGHQPQHF.

The sample holds one count of this clone. The rearrangement joins TRBV3-1 (or the pseudogene TRBV3-2) to TRBJ2-1, with 7 bases matching TRBD2. Germline lookup yields CDR1 LGHDT and CDR2 YNNKEL (reference sequence). V lost 7 bases to trimming and J lost 3 bases; unmatched junction nucleotides: 18. CDR3 size: 18 residues. CDR3 DNA sequence: TGTGCCAGCACTAGAAACCCCCGGGCTAGCGGCTACTACAATGAGCAGTTCTTC. This codes for CASTRNPRASGYYNEQFF.

The chain combines TRBV3-1 (or the pseudogene TRBV3-2) with TRBJ2-1, with 7 bases matching TRBD1. The germline V gene encodes CDR1 LGHDT and CDR2 YNNKEL (reference sequence). J gave up 3 bases and V 2 bases, and 4 bases lay outside the gene matches. The CDR3 is 15 residues long. CDR3: CASSQYGTVYNEQFF. The CDR3 nucleotides are TGTGCCAGCAGCCAATACGGGACAGTCTACAATGAGCAGTTCTTC.

The chain couples TRBV5-1 to TRBJ2-2, with a tentative D call TRBD1 (7 bases). CDR1 is SGHRS, CDR2 YFSETQ, per germline. V shed 3 bases and J shed 5 bases, with 20 bases lying between them. The CDR3 sequence is 17 residues long. CDR3 DNA sequence: TGCGCCAGCAGCTCCCCGATCAGGGGGGATGGGACCGGGGAGCTGTTTTTT. Protein product: CASSSPIRGDGTGELFF.

The CDR3 region has the DNA TGTGCCAGCTCACCCGGGACTAGCGGTCCCTACGAGCAGTACTTC. It encodes CASSPGTSGPYEQYF. J is TRBJ2-7 and V is TRBV18; 11 bases map to TRBD2. The CDR3 runs 15 residues. In germline, CDR1 is KGHSH, CDR2 LQKENI. V was pared by 3 bases and J by 2 bases, with 3 bases of the junction left unmatched.

The chain employs TRBV12-3 or TRBV12-4 and TRBJ1-5; no clear D gene. CDR3 length equals 12 residues. V shed 6 bases and J shed 5 bases, with 8 bases lying between them. CDR3 DNA sequence: TGTGCCAGCAGGGGAGTGGATCAGCCCCAGCATTTT. Translated: CASRGVDQPQHF.

The chain uses TRBV5-4 and TRBJ2-7, with 8 bases lining up with TRBD2. The trim removed 4 bases at V and 7 bases at J, leaving 7 bases unmatched. This CDR3 has 13 residues. The germline CDR1 and CDR2 sequences are SGHNT and YYREEE (reference sequence). The CDR3 sequence is CASSTSGTREQYF. Written as DNA, the CDR3 is TGTGCCAGCAGCACCTCCGGGACTAGGGAGCAGTACTTC. Full variable domain (rest looked up from reference TRBV5-4 and TRBJ2-7): ETGVTQSPTHLIKTRGQQVTLRCSSQSGHNTVSWYQQALGQGPQFIFQYYREEENGRGNFPPRFSGLQFPNYSSELNVNALELDDSALYLCASSTSGTREQYFGPGTRLTVT.

The V gene is TRBV21-1, the J gene TRBJ1-2; the D call TRBD1 from the table was never checked on the DNA. TRBV21-1 is a pseudogene locus. The length of the CDR3 is 12 residues. The CDR3 reads CASNGQGYGYTF. CDR3 DNA: TGTGCCAGCAATGGACAGGGGTATGGCTACACCTTC.

The rearrangement uses TRBV7-2 and TRBJ2-4, with D possibly TRBD1 on 6 matching bases. Trimming took off 1 base at V and 7 bases at J, with 11 bases between the two ends. CDR1 and CDR2 (germline): SGHTA, FQGNSA. The CDR3 sequence is 14 residues long. The DNA of the CDR3 is TGTGCCAGCAGCTTAGACAGGGCGACGAACATTCAGTACTTC. It translates to CASSLDRATNIQYF. The full variable domain, rest sourced from reference TRBV7-2 and TRBJ2-4, is GAGVSQSPSNKVTEKGKDVELRCDPISGHTALYWYRQSLGQGLEFLIYFQGNSAPDKSGLPSDRFSAERTGGSVSTLTIQRTQQEDSAVYLCASSLDRATNIQYFGAGTRLSVL.

The chain combines TRBV5-6 with TRBJ2-7, with a tentative D call TRBD1 (6 bases). Between the trimmed V and J ends, which lost 2 bases and 5 bases, there was a span of 20 bases. This CDR3 comprises 16 residues. Germline CDR1 and CDR2: SGHDT and YYEEEE. CDR3 sequence (DNA): TGTGCCAGCAGCTTTAGAGGGGGAGCGATGACTAACGAGCAGTACTTC. Residues: CASSFRGGAMTNEQYF.

V and J are TRBV18 and TRBJ2-1; 7 positions match TRBD2. V was clipped by 3 bases and J by 7 bases; unmatched bases: 6. Germline lookup yields CDR1 KGHSH and CDR2 LQKENI. This CDR3 region has 14 residues. The CDR3 sequence is CASSPPGLLNEQFF. In nucleotides, the CDR3 is TGTGCCAGCTCACCTCCGGGACTATTGAATGAGCAGTTCTTC.

This clone was counted once. The gene calls are TRBV28 and TRBJ1-5, with D possibly being TRBD1 (5 bases). V lost 8 bases and J lost 0, with 8 bases in between. The CDR3 is 13 residues long. Germline V gene lookup returns CDR1 MDHEN and CDR2 SYDVKM. CDR3 residues: CASYGGSNQPQHF. CDR3 in DNA: TGTGCCAGCTACGGGGGTAGCAATCAGCCCCAGCATTTT.

The V gene is TRBV7-2, the J gene TRBJ2-7; 8 nucleotides match TRBD2. V trimming: 2 bases; J trimming: 7 bases; junction bases outside the gene matches: 13. Germline V CDR1 and CDR2: SGHTA, FQGNSA. The CDR3 extends over 16 amino acids. The CDR3 sequence is CASSLRSVAGRNEQYF. Here the CDR3 DNA reads TGTGCCAGCAGCTTAAGGTCGGTAGCGGGGCGGAATGAGCAGTACTTC.

The rearrangement joins TRBV4-3 to TRBJ2-3; 8 nucleotides agree with TRBD2. Trimming removed 5 bases from V and 2 bases from J; junction bases left unmatched: 9. CDR1 and CDR2 (germline): LGHNA, YSLEER. The CDR3 is made up of 16 amino acids. The DNA of the CDR3 is TGCGCCAGCAGCAGAAGACCGGGGGGGTCCACAGATACGCAGTATTTT. It encodes CASSRRPGGSTDTQYF.

V usage is TRBV6-2 or TRBV6-3 and J usage is TRBJ1-2; weak D call: TRBD1 (5 bases). Germline loops: CDR1 MNHEY, CDR2 SVGEGT. This CDR3 has 14 amino acids. Trimming removed 4 bases from V and 2 bases from J, with 11 bases in between. The chain's CDR3 is CASSFRSGNYGYTF. As DNA, the CDR3 is TGTGCCAGCAGTTTCCGTTCAGGGAACTATGGCTACACCTTC.

The V call is TRBV9, the J call TRBJ2-3, with a possible D match to TRBD1 (6 bases). CDR1 is SGDLS and CDR2 is YYNGEE in the germline V gene. This CDR3 region has 14 residues. Trimming removed 3 bases from V and 1 base from J, with 9 bases in between. CDR3 in DNA: TGTGCCAGCAGCGAGGGGGTAGGCACAGATACGCAGTATTTT. This codes for CASSEGVGTDTQYF.

This chain connects TRBV11-2 to TRBJ2-7; TRBD2 aligns across 9 bases. J gave up 0 bases and V 5 bases, and 14 bases lay outside the gene matches. The CDR3 has 18 amino acids. Germline assignment: CDR1 SGHAT and CDR2 FQNNGV. CDR3 DNA: TGTGCCAGCAGCCGTCGTGCAATCAGCGGGAGGCTCTCCTACGAGCAGTACTTC. Translated: CASSRRAISGRLSYEQYF.

The rearrangement joins TRBV11-1 to TRBJ1-2; 7 bases fit TRBD1. This CDR3 has 13 residues. V lost 6 bases to trimming and J lost 10 bases; unmatched junction nucleotides: 11. CDR1 and CDR2 (germline): SGHAT, FQDESV (reference sequence). The CDR3, as DNA: TGTGCCAGCAGTTTCAAACCGGGACAGCTCTACACCTTC. Residues: CASSFKPGQLYTF.

This chain links TRBV6-4 with TRBJ2-1; the D gene is possibly TRBD2 (6 bases). V lost 0 bases, J lost 6 bases, and 15 bases lay in between. The CDR3 is 16 amino acids. Germline V gives CDR1 MRHNA, CDR2 SNTAGT. DNA for the CDR3: TGTGCCAGCAGTGACTCGGGGCGGGAATTTAGCAATGAGCAGTTCTTC. It is translated as CASSDSGREFSNEQFF.

J is TRBJ1-5 and V is TRBV4-2; D is ambiguous. The V end lost 1 base, the J end lost 8 bases, and 15 bases lay between the germline ends. This CDR3 is built from 15 residues. Germline CDR1 reads LGHNA; CDR2 reads YNFKEQ. The CDR3 is CASSQVYGEGEPQHF. The CDR3 DNA follows: TGTGCCAGCAGCCAAGTCTACGGGGAAGGTGAGCCCCAGCATTTT.

This CDR3 is CASSLVVSTGYNSPLHF. CDR3 bases: TGTGCCAGCAGCTTAGTAGTCTCGACGGGATATAATTCACCCCTCCACTTT. The chain employs TRBV11-2 and TRBJ1-6; no firm D call. The ends were cut back, 1 base at V and 4 bases at J, with 14 bases in the middle. The V gene's germline CDR1 is SGHAT and CDR2 FQNNGV. The CDR3 has 17 amino acids.

V usage is TRBV19 and J usage is TRBJ2-7; the D is unclear. The germline V and J ends were trimmed by 4 bases and 3 bases, with 4 bases remaining between them. This CDR3 contains 11 residues. The germline V gene has CDR1 LNHDA and CDR2 SQIVND (reference sequence). In DNA form, the CDR3 reads TGTGCCAGTAGTAACATCTACGAGCAGTACTTC. The encoded protein is CASSNIYEQYF.

The rearrangement links TRBV30 to TRBJ2-1; D gene uncertain. This CDR3 region has 15 residues. V gave up 1 base and J gave up 3 bases, with 13 bases separating them. The germline V gene encodes CDR1 GTSNPN and CDR2 SVGIG (reference sequence). The CDR3 region has the DNA TGTGCCTGGAGTGCTTCTAGAAACCTCTACAATGAGCAGTTCTTC. Translated: CAWSASRNLYNEQFF. The full variable domain, completed using reference TRBV30 and TRBJ2-1, is SQTIHQWPATLVQPVGSPLSLECTVEGTSNPNLYWYRQAAGRGLQLLFYSVGIGQISSEVPQNLSASRPQDRQFILSSKKLLLSDSGFYLCAWSASRNLYNEQFFGPGTRLTVL.